This T cell receptor (beta chain) was recovered during a study of cytomegalovirus exposure and HLA in healthy donors (TCRdb year 2017). In terms of the full investigation: In an earlier analysis of roughly 500 of the donors, 276 Gb of sequence data and some 120 million unique TCR beta sequences from 180 million or so T cells were reported. Approximately 300 gigabases of sequencing data and around 87 million unique TCR sequences were included in an early release covering 550 to 800 HLA-typed donors. Of the roughly 400 genotyped donors, 75% to 85% were placed in the genetic ancestry cluster associated with self-reported Caucasian donors. The study aimed to test whether cataloging public T cell receptors could reveal signatures of past pathogen exposure. Using immunosequencing, the study profiled T cell repertoires from fewer than 700 subjects and related those repertoires to cytomegalovirus serostatus. In addition to the first cohort of around 670 subjects, a separate validation cohort of 100 to 150 different subjects was used. High-throughput TCR immunosequencing, statistical association of individual TCRs with disease status, and machine learning were combined to predict cytomegalovirus infection status. In a later analysis, previously published TCR beta repertoires from 670 or so donors were re-analyzed and high-resolution HLA genotyping was added so that TCR occurrence patterns could be studied. Rather than using new phenotypic data, the later analysis identified candidate immune exposures from TCR beta sequences and from how often those sequences occurred across donors. An earlier analysis of around 640 of the donors used high-throughput TCR beta sequencing to judge whether each TCR beta V gene segment behaved as functional or pseudogenic. Donor age, sex, ethnicity and CMV serostatus were collected together with the repertoire data. Genome-wide SNP genotypes for about three fifths of the 666 donors were used in a later genetic analysis, which treated that subset as a discovery cohort. Every discovery cohort repertoire had been produced on one sequencing platform. Both class I and class II loci were covered by HLA typing, at four-digit resolution. Typing coverage varied by locus: about 620-630 donors for A, B, C, DRB1 and DQB1; approximately 500 for DQA1; around 570 for DPA1; some 470 for DPB1. Roughly five DR-DQ haplotypes were handled as single units for association and clustering because linkage in the cohort was strong. Across around 400 genotyped donors of the cohort, an average of roughly 230,000 unique TCR beta nucleotide sequences per donor were sequenced, and approximately 17% of those sequences were non-productive.

Receptor amplification or capture employed the immunoSEQ multiplex PCR assay. For the multiplex PCR, a mixture combining 60 forward primers for TCR Vbeta segments and 13 reverse primers for TCR Jbeta segments was used. The CDR3 region of rearranged TCR beta genes was amplified from genomic DNA with a multiplex PCR assay. Amplified TCR beta libraries were sequenced as 87-base-pair reads on the Illumina HiSeq System. In the paper's pipeline: In a later analysis, some 80 million unique TCR beta chains were counted across the roughly 670 repertoires, and roughly 11 million of these chains were shared by at least two donors. Raw reads were error-corrected and collapsed into unique sequences by a nearest-neighbor algorithm in which closely related sequences were merged to remove PCR and sequencing errors. CDR3 sequences were aligned to IMGT reference sequences to assign V, D and J gene segments. Each retained sequence needed at least a six-nucleotide match to both a V gene segment and a J gene segment. A rearrangement was called productive if the CDR3 had no stop codons and remained in frame with V and J, and every other rearrangement was called non-productive. Following IMGT convention, CDR3 was defined as the stretch from the second conserved V-encoded cysteine up to the conserved J-encoded phenylalanine. In an earlier analysis of approximately 590 of the donors, sequences lacking an unambiguous match to a single V gene segment were excluded. In an earlier analysis of several hundred of the donors, V segments were called functional above 56.7% productive rearrangements and were called segregating when the between-donor standard deviation exceeded 5%. A statistical classification framework was built to diagnose cytomegalovirus status from the catalog of TCR beta chain sequences. In a later analysis, TCR nucleotide sequences were compared against IMGT/GENE-DB human TR gene sequences so that V and J genes could be assigned. In a later analysis, CDR3 sequences and most-parsimonious VDJ recombination scenarios were assigned using the TCRdist pipeline. A later analysis defined each TCR beta chain by its CDR3 amino acid sequence plus V-gene family, and excluded reads lacking a unique V-gene family. A later analysis removed several hundred highly shared, low-generation-probability nucleotide sequences to deal with suspected cross-contamination and a sequencing artifact. For each public chain, a later analysis derived a clonal expansion index from normalized ranks of inferred template counts within each repertoire. Generation probabilities in a later analysis came from a VDJ recombination model fitted to out-of-frame rearrangements, and those results were checked against IGoR. A later analysis scored TCR-TCR, TCR-HLA and TCR-CMV co-occurrence with hypergeometric tests, applying a repertoire-size bias correction to TCR pairs. A later analysis estimated false discovery rates by permuting HLA or CMV assignments 20 times. In a later analysis, co-occurring TCRs were grouped using DBSCAN, with TCRdist sequence similarity added in when clustering inside HLA-allele-positive subsets. Co-occurrence clustering excluded repertoires with fewer than 30,000 or more than 120,000 public chains, plus five with anomalous nucleotide sharing. TCRdb holds this immuneACCESS table with in-frame rearrangements only. Some clones are missing; in checked studies, unresolved V genes explain under half, and the rest has no known cause. From that table come the V and J calls and clone size; the DNA was used to work out D and trimming. The sample table shows 130,000 to 150,000 clones, and about four fifths are seen once. The ten largest clones capture approximately 2.5% of the sample.

The cohort comprised around 690 healthy bone marrow donors. At the time of sampling, every cohort member was nominally healthy, though immune exposures that went unrecorded were likely present. The donor tested CMV seropositive and was one of the 289 seropositive cohort members. Each donor provided a peripheral blood sample, and peripheral blood mononuclear cells were used for TCR beta sequencing. Genomic DNA was extracted from the blood cell samples with the Qiagen DNeasy Blood Extraction Kit. The paper as a whole reports these results and caveats: In a later analysis, the rate of TCR association differed among HLA loci, with DRB1 alleles having the most associated TCRs and HLA-C alleles having the fewest. The authors suggested that the approach could potentially be extended to other disease states and immunological phenotypes. The presence/absence analyses assumed that sequencing depth was roughly uniform across donors, and that assumption may not be true. When HLA alleles, especially DR and DQ, strongly co-occurred, attributing TCR associations to individual alleles was difficult. A later analysis associated roughly 17,000 TCR beta sequences with specific HLA alleles at a false discovery rate of 0.05. Some IMGT-functional V segments, including TRBV6-2 and TRBV6-3, could not be told apart with the 87-base-pair reads, so those segments were excluded. A group of highly shared sequence variants was considered likely to be a technical artifact of the sequencing pipeline. In vitro tests confirmed that a few of the cytomegalovirus-associated TCR beta chains recognize cytomegalovirus antigens. A further reported finding was that TCR beta sequences accurately predicted the HLA-A and HLA-B alleles for most subjects in the first cohort. A later analysis reported that several top co-occurrence clusters appeared linked to parvovirus B19, influenza, CMV and Epstein-Barr virus. Because HLA typing was unavailable for some donors at each locus, only the typed subset was used in association tests. In an earlier analysis of a few hundred of the donors, most TCR beta V segments were observed in productive rearrangements about 87% or about 30% of the time, broadly matching IMGT annotations. For the cohort, immune exposure information was limited to CMV serostatus. In this cohort, only TCR beta chains were sequenced, and detectable features were limited by the absence of alpha or paired-chain data. In a later analysis, HLA-associated TCR beta chains were found to be more clonally expanded and to have lower generation probabilities than equally common non-associated chains. The study gave a list of 150 to 200 TCR beta chains associated with cytomegalovirus. In a later analysis, most CMV-associated TCR beta chains were found to appear HLA-restricted, with HLA associations seemingly driven largely by CMV exposure. While some public TCRs were present in many individuals, most TCR sequences turned up only very rarely across donors. V-gene and J-gene trimming of TCR beta chains was associated with a missense DCLRE1C variant in a later genetic analysis, and the association was replicated in an independent cohort. Compared with the approximately 720-donor mean, donors in an Asian-associated ancestry cluster had fewer N-insertions in productive TCRs, according to a later genetic analysis. The classifier was reported to diagnose cytomegalovirus status with high specificity and sensitivity in both the original and validation cohorts. Linkage disequilibrium might explain the correlated functional status among segregating V segments, but an unknown experimental factor could not be excluded. Because counts were too low, roughly 17 rarely observed V segments, including chromosome 9 orphons, were left out of the earlier analysis of some 640 of the donors.

Note on this clone: What antigen it recognizes has not been identified. Base qualities are missing; no much larger clone stands one base away.

V loses 3 bases at its end and J loses 3 bases; junction bases beyond the gene matches: 4. Per the germline V gene, SGHVS is the CDR1 and FNYEAQ is the CDR2. The CDR3 sequence holds 16 residues, the cysteine and phenylalanine included. Kept here is only the CDR3 DNA, which spans 48 bases and is read in frame from base 1. The chain is assembled from TRBV7-6 and TRBJ1-6, with 8 bases aligning to TRBD1. This clonotype was obtained from a woman under 30 in good health and CMV-seropositive. Source material: PBMCs. The DNA sequence is TGTGCCAGCAGCTTGAACAGGGGGAACTATAATTCACCCCTCCACTTT. This sequence encodes CASSLNRGNYNSPLHF.